This passage covers 14 T cell receptor beta chains from one sample sequenced in a study of blood T cell repertoires in COVID-19. The table came from immunoSEQ multiplex PCR; TCRdb's copy has only in-frame clones and leaves some out. The data show about 55,000 clones, with less than 95% seen just once and about 6% held by the top ten. Sample: peripheral blood. The receptors derive from a man aged 40-50 years with acute or convalescent COVID-19.

Turning to this clone: One end of the junction varies from germline; a read error may be responsible. Other nucleotide sequences in the sample specify the same CDR3. V usage is TRBV10-3 and J usage is TRBJ2-1; 9 bases fit TRBD2. Looked up from germline, CDR1 is ENHRY and CDR2 is SYGVKD. The CDR3 length is 17 residues. CDR3 sequence reads: CAISESRASGDYNEQFF. For the CDR3, the DNA is TGTGCCATTAGTGAGTCGAGGGCTAGCGGGGATTACAATGAGCAGTTCTTC.

This chain connects TRBV7-2 to TRBJ2-1, with a possible D match to TRBD2 (6 bases). CDR1 and CDR2 (germline): SGHTA, FQGNSA. The CDR3 is made up of 15 amino acids. Trimming took 3 bases from V and 6 from J, leaving 15 bases between them. The CDR3 coding sequence is TGTGCCAGCAGCTTGACCCGGGACTGGGGCAATGAGCAGTTCTTC. This gives the protein CASSLTRDWGNEQFF.

The genes are TRBV28 and TRBJ2-1, with TRBD2 identical over 10 bases. Germline lookup yields CDR1 MDHEN and CDR2 SYDVKM. V shed 5 bases, J shed 1 base, and the junction held 5 bases outside the gene matches. This CDR3 has 16 residues. This CDR3 reads CASSPGLAWSYNEQFF. DNA for the CDR3: TGTGCCAGCAGTCCGGGACTAGCGTGGTCCTACAATGAGCAGTTCTTC. Full variable domain (missing parts from reference TRBV28 and TRBJ2-1): DVKVTQSSRYLVKRTGEKVFLECVQDMDHENMFWYRQDPGLGLRLIYFSYDVKMKEKGDIPEGYSVSREKKERFSLILESASTNQTSMYLCASSPGLAWSYNEQFFGPGTRLTVL.

The genes are TRBV2 and TRBJ2-1; 10 positions match TRBD1. CDR3 length: 17 residues. Trimming cost V 7 bases and J 4 bases; bases outside gene matches: 13. Looked up from germline, CDR1 is SNHLY and CDR2 is FYNNEI. As DNA, the CDR3 is TGTGCCAGCACTTCCGGCCCCGGGACAGGGGCATACAATGAGCAGTTCTTC. It yields the protein CASTSGPGTGAYNEQFF.

The rearrangement links TRBV30 to TRBJ2-2, with D unresolved. Germline V gives CDR1 GTSNPN, CDR2 SVGIG (reference sequence). The CDR3 consists of 13 residues. The V and J ends lost 0 bases and 6 bases respectively, with 8 bases between them. CDR3 sequence (DNA): TGTGCCTGGAGTGTAGGAGAGGCCGGGGAGCTGTTTTTT. Its translation is CAWSVGEAGELFF.

Only one count was recorded for this clone. The rearrangement links TRBV6-2 or TRBV6-3 to TRBJ2-7, with 8 bases identical to TRBD1. Germline CDR1 and CDR2: MNHEY and SVGEGT. The CDR3 spans 15 residues. V lost 6 bases, J lost 2 bases, and 9 bases stayed unmatched. The CDR3 loop reads CASSTDRGGPYEQYF. CDR3 coding DNA: TGTGCCAGCAGCACCGACAGGGGAGGCCCCTACGAGCAGTACTTC.

This rearrangement joins TRBV6-5 to TRBJ1-2, with 11 bases matching TRBD1. The germline V gene has CDR1 MNHEY and CDR2 SVGAGI. CDR3 length equals 14 residues. V was clipped by 8 bases and J by 3 bases; unmatched bases: 5. The CDR3 bases are TGTGCCAGCCAAGGACAGGGGGCCTACTATGGCTACACCTTC. Translation gives CASQGQGAYYGYTF.

This rearrangement joins TRBV7-8 to TRBJ1-1; D is perhaps TRBD1 (5 bases). Trimming removed 5 bases at V and 4 bases at J, with 20 bases between. Germline values: CDR1 SGHVS, CDR2 FQNEAQ. This CDR3 has 16 amino acids. The CDR3 is CASSPKIRGVGTEAFF. The CDR3 DNA reads TGTGCCAGCAGCCCTAAAATTAGGGGTGTAGGCACTGAAGCTTTCTTT.

V gene TRBV5-1 combines with J gene TRBJ2-7; D is possibly TRBD2 (5 bases). The germline V gene encodes CDR1 SGHRS and CDR2 YFSETQ. The ends were cut back, 4 bases at V and 3 bases at J, with 14 bases in the middle. This CDR3 is built from 14 residues. The CDR3 sequence: CASSRGVDGYEQYF. The CDR3 coding sequence is TGCGCCAGCAGCCGGGGAGTGGATGGCTACGAGCAGTACTTC.

The CDR3: CASSIGQANYGYTF. The CDR3 nucleotides read TGCGCCAGCAGCATCGGACAGGCTAACTATGGCTACACCTTC. The chain employs TRBV5-1 and TRBJ1-2, with 7 bases aligning to TRBD1. The V gene's germline CDR1 is SGHRS and CDR2 YFSETQ. The V and J ends lost 4 bases and 0 bases, in that order; junction bases with no gene match: 3. The CDR3 has 14 residues.

The rearrangement uses TRBV30 and TRBJ1-4; no definite D call. The CDR3 has 15 residues. The V end was cut by 0 bases, the J end by 8 bases, with 16 bases between. Germline values: CDR1 GTSNPN, CDR2 SVGIG (reference sequence). The CDR3 DNA reads TGTGCCTGGAGTGTACTGAGAGGGAGTGGGGAAAAACTGTTTTTT. As protein: CAWSVLRGSGEKLFF.

The chain is built from TRBV5-4 and TRBJ2-3; 8 nucleotides align to TRBD2. The junction had 4 bases not matched to a gene; V was cut back by 4 bases and J by 0 bases. The CDR3 consists of 15 residues. Germline V CDR1 and CDR2: SGHNT, YYREEE (reference sequence). The CDR3 nucleotides are TGTGCCAGCAGCGCTAGCGGGTTTAGCACAGATACGCAGTATTTT. Its protein product is CASSASGFSTDTQYF.

V usage is TRBV29-1 and J usage is TRBJ2-7; TRBD1 might be the D (5 bases). The germline gives CDR1 SQVTM, CDR2 ANQGSEA. The CDR3 is 13 residues long. The ends were cut back, 4 bases at V and 3 bases at J, with 13 bases in the middle. The DNA of the CDR3 is TGCAGCGTTGCGGCAGGGATTGGCTACGAGCAGTACTTC. Its translation: CSVAAGIGYEQYF.

This chain links TRBV2 with TRBJ1-4, with D perhaps TRBD1 (6 bases). Trimming pared 4 bases from V and 5 bases from J, leaving 11 bases between. CDR1 SNHLY and CDR2 FYNNEI come from the germline V gene. The CDR3 is 14 residues long. In nucleotides, the CDR3 is TGTGCCAGCAGTGGCGGACAGATGAATGAAAAACTGTTTTTT. It is translated as CASSGGQMNEKLFF.